The present entry profiles one T cell receptor (beta chain) with its context. Its antigen is still unknown. One end of the junction varies from germline; a read error may be responsible. The sample originates from a study of tumor and adjacent non-tumor tissue in lung cancer. Study summary: Histology: under 15 adenocarcinoma, a couple of squamous cell carcinoma, 1 small cell lung cancer. Stage I to III disease affected ten to eleven men and roughly 5 women aged roughly 30 to 80.

No cell sorting was done before RNA was extracted from the tissue. Findings of the study overall: Compared with tumor, normal lung showed significantly lower TCR diversity.

The library came from three nested PCR rounds adapted from ARM-PCR protocols. TCRdb analysed the multiplex PCR reads with MiXCR anew, one entry per CDR3 protein. The data show 81,000 or so distinct CDR3 sequences, with around 80% seen just once and roughly 13% held by the top ten. CDR1 and CDR2 from the germline V gene are DFQATT and SNEGSKA (reference sequence). This CDR3 comprises 18 residues. The chain links TRBV20-1 to TRBJ2-1; TRBD2 agrees at 14 bases. The clonotype originates from a woman aged 50 to 65 with non-small cell lung cancer. Sequencing was done on a sample of lung tumor tissue. This CDR3 is CNAGKTHGLAGGYNEQFF. As DNA, the CDR3 is TGCAATGCTGGAAAAACCCACGGACTAGCGGGAGGCTACAATGAGCAGTTCTTC.